This T cell receptor beta chain was captured by sequencing in a study of a mutant IDH1 vaccine in newly diagnosed glioma. Whole-study results and caveats: Immune responses induced by the vaccine were seen in 93.3% of patients, spanning multiple MHC alleles.

Comments on this clone: Its antigen remains unknown.

This CDR3 has 11 residues. Trimming removed 7 bases from V and 3 bases from J, with 7 bases in between. CDR1 is SGHNT, CDR2 YYREEE, per germline (reference sequence). Clones were read by immunoSEQ multiplex PCR, and TCRdb kept only the in-frame ones, dropping some. The sample records around 33,000 clones, roughly 90% being singletons. Time point specified: week 11, during vaccination. The content of each vaccine dose was 300 ug of mutant IDH1 20-mer peptide, and topical imiquimod accompanied it. The input for sequencing was PBMCs, taken from a glioma patient whose treatment included an IDH1 peptide vaccine. The source is a man aged 18-30 years with glioma. The chain carries TRBV5-4 and TRBJ1-2; D is ambiguous. CDR3 bases: TGTGCCAGCGGGGAGGACTATGGCTACACCTTC. Translation gives CASGEDYGYTF.